The entry that follows covers one TCR beta chain sequence. TCRdb keeps only in-frame clones here, not all; method: immunoSEQ multiplex PCR. The table lists about 72,000 clones, approximately 91% of them singletons. The CDR3 totals 11 residues. V lost 0 bases and J 7 bases, leaving 7 bases between the germline ends. CDR1 DFQATT and CDR2 SNEGSKA come from the germline V gene (reference sequence). The data stem from a study of T cells after somatic rescue of genetic block. The material sequenced was peripheral blood mononuclear cells (PBMCs). The rearrangement links TRBV20-1 to TRBJ2-7; D unresolved. The TCR originated in a man between 25 and 39 years old. The CDR3, as DNA: TGCAGTGCTAGAGATCATACTGAGCAGTACTTC. Its translation: CSARDHTEQYF.